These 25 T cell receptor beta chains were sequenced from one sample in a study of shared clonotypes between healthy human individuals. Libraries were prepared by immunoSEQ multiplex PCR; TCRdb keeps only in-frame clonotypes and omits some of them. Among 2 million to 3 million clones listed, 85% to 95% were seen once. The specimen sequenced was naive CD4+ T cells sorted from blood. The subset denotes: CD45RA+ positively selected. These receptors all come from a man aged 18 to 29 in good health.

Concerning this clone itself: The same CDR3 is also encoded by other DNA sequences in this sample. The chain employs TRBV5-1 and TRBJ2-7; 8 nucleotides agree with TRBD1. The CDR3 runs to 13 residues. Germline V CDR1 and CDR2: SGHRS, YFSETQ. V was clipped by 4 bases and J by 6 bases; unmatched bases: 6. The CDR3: CASSTDRASEQYF. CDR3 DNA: TGCGCCAGCAGCACGGACAGGGCTAGCGAGCAGTACTTC.

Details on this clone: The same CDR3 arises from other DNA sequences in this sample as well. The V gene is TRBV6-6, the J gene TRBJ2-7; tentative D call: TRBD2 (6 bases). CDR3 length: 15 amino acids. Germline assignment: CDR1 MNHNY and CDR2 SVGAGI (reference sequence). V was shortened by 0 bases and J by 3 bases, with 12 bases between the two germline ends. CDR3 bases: TGTGCCAGCAGTTACTCCACAGCGGGCGGCTACGAGCAGTACTTC. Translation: CASSYSTAGGYEQYF.

The DNA for the CDR3 is TGTGCCAGCAGCCCGGGAGGGAGAAATGAGCAGTTCTTC. Encoded protein: CASSPGGRNEQFF. The chain joins TRBV28 to TRBJ2-1; 8 nucleotides line up with TRBD2. Germline CDR1 is MDHEN and CDR2 is SYDVKM. Germline trimming cut 6 bases from V and 7 bases from J; bases unmatched to any gene: 5. The CDR3 totals 13 residues. Combining the CDR3 with reference TRBV28 and TRBJ2-1 gives the whole variable domain DVKVTQSSRYLVKRTGEKVFLECVQDMDHENMFWYRQDPGLGLRLIYFSYDVKMKEKGDIPEGYSVSREKKERFSLILESASTNQTSMYLCASSPGGRNEQFFGPGTRLTVL.

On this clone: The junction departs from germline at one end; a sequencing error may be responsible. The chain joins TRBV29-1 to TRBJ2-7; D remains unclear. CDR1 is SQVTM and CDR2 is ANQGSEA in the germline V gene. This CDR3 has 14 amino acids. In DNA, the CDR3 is TGCAGCGTTGCTGGGCCGATCCCTCCGGGCGAGCAATACTTC. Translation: CSVAGPIPPGEQYF.

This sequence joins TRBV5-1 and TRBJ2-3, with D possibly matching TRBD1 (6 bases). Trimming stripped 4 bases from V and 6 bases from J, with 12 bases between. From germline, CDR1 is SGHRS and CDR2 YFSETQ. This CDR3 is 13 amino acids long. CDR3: CASSDYRVDTQYF. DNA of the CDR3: TGCGCCAGCAGCGACTACAGGGTGGATACGCAGTATTTT.

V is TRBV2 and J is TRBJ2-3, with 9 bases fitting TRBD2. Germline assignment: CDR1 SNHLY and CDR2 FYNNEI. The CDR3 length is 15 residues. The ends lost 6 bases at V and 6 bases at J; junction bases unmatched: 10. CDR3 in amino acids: CASRGTSPSLDTQYF. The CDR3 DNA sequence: TGTGCCAGCAGAGGGACTAGCCCTTCTCTTGATACGCAGTATTTT.

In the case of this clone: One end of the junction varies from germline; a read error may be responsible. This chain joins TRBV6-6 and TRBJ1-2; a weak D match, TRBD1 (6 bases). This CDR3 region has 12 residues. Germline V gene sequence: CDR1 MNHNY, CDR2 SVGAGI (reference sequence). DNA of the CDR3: TGTGCCAGCAATAATCGTAGGGGGGAGGTGGGCTTC. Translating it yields CASNNRRGEVGF.

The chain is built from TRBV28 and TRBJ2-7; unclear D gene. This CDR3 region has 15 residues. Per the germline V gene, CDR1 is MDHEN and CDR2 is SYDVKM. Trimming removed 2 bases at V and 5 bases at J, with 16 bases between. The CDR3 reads CASSLVGRLTHEQYF. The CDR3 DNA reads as TGTGCCAGCAGTTTAGTAGGACGGCTAACCCACGAGCAGTACTTC. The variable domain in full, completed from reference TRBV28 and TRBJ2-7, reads DVKVTQSSRYLVKRTGEKVFLECVQDMDHENMFWYRQDPGLGLRLIYFSYDVKMKEKGDIPEGYSVSREKKERFSLILESASTNQTSMYLCASSLVGRLTHEQYFGPGTRLTVT.

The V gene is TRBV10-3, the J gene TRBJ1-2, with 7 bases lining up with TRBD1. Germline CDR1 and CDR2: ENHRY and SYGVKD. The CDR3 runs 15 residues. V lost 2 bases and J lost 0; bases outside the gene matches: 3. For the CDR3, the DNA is TGTGCCATCAGTGAGGGGACAGTTTCTAACTATGGCTACACCTTC. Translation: CAISEGTVSNYGYTF.

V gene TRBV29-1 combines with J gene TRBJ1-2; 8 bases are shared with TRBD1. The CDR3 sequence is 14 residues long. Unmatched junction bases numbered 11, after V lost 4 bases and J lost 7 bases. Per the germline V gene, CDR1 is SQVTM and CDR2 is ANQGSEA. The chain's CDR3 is CSVALMDRVGGYTF. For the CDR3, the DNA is TGCAGCGTTGCCCTGATGGACAGGGTAGGTGGCTACACCTTC.

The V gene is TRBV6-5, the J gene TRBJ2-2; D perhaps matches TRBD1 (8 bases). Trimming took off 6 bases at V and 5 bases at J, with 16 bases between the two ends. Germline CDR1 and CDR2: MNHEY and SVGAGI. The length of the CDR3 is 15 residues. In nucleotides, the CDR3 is TGTGCCAGCAGCTCACTACAGGGGGGGACCGGGGAGCTGTTTTTT. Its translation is CASSSLQGGTGELFF.

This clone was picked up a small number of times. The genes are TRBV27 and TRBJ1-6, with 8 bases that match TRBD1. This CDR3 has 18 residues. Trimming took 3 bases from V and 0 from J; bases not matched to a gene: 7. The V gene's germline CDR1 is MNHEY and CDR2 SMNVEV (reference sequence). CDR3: CASSFLGTGSSYNSPLHF. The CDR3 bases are TGTGCCAGCAGTTTCCTCGGGACAGGAAGCTCCTATAATTCACCCCTCCACTTT.

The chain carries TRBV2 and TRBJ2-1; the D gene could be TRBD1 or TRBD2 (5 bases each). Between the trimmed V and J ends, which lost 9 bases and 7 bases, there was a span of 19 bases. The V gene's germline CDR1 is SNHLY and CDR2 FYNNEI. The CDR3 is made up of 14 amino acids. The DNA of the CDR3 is TGTGCCAGGGATCGGGACGGTTCCCGTAATGAGCAGTTCTTC. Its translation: CARDRDGSRNEQFF.

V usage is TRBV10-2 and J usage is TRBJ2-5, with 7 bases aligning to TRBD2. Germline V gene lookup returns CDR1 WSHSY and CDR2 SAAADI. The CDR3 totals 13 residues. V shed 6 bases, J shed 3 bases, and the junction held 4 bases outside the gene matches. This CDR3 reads CASRFSGEETQYF. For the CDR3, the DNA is TGCGCCAGCAGGTTCAGCGGGGAAGAGACCCAGTACTTC.

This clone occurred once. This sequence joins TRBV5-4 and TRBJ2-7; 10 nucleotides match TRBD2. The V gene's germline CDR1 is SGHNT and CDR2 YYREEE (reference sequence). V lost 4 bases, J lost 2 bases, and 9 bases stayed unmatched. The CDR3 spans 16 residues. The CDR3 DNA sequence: TGTGCCAGCAGCAGGGATAGCGGGGGGACGACCTACGAGCAGTACTTC. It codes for CASSRDSGGTTYEQYF.

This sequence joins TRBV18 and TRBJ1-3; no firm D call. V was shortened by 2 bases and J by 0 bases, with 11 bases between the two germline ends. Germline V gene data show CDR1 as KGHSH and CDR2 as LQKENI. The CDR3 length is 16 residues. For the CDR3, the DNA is TGTGCCAGCTCACCAAGGCCAGATAGCTCTGGAAACACCATATATTTT. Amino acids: CASSPRPDSSGNTIYF.

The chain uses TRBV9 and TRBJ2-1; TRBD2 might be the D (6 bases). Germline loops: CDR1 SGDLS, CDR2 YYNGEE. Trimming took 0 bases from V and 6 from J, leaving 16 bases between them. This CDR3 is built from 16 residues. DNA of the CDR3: TGTGCCAGCAGCGTAGGCGGGACTCCGATGGGCAATGAGCAGTTCTTC. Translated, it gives CASSVGGTPMGNEQFF.

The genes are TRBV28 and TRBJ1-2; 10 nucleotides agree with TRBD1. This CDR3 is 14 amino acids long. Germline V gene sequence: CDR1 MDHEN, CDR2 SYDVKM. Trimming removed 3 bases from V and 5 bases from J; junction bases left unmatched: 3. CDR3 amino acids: CASSFRTGGYGYTF. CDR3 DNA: TGTGCCAGCAGTTTCCGGACAGGGGGGTATGGCTACACCTTC.

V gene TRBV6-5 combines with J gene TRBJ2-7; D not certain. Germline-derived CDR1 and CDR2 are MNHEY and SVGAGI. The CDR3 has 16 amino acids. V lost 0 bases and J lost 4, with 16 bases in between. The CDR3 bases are TGTGCCAGCAGTTACTCGGAAAGGACCCTCGGGTACGAGCAGTACTTC. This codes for CASSYSERTLGYEQYF.

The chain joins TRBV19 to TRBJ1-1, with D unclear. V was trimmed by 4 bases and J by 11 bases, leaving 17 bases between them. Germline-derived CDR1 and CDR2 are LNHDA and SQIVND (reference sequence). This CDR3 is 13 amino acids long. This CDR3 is CASSSTPGMEAFF. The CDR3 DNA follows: TGTGCCAGTAGTAGTACCCCTGGGATGGAGGCTTTCTTT.

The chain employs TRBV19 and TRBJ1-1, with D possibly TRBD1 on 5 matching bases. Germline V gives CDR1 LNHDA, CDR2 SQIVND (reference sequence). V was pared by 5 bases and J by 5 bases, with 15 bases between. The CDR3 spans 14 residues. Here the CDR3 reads CASSADTPRTEAFF. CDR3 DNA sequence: TGTGCCAGTAGTGCGGACACCCCGAGGACTGAAGCTTTCTTT.

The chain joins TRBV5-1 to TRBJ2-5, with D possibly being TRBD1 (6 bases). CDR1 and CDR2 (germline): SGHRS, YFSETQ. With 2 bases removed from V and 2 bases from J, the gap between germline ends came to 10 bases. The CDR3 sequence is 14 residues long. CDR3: CASSFGQLQETQYF. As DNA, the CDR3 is TGCGCCAGCAGCTTCGGACAGTTACAAGAGACCCAGTACTTC.

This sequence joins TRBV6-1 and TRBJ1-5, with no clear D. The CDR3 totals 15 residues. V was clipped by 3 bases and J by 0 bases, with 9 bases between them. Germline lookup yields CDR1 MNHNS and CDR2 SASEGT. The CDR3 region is CASSDSGNSNQPQHF. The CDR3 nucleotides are TGTGCCAGCAGTGATTCAGGTAATAGCAATCAGCCCCAGCATTTT.

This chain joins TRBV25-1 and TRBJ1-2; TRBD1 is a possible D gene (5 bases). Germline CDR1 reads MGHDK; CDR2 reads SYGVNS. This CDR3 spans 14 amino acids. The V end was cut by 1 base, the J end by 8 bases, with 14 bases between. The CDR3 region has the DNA TGTGCCAGCAGTGAATTCTCCGGGACTGGAGGCTACACCTTC. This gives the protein CASSEFSGTGGYTF.

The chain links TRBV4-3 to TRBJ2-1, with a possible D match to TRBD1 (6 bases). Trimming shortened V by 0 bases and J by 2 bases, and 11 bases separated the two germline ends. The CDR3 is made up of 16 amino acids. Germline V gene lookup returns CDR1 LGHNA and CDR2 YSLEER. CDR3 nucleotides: TGCGCCAGCAGCCAAGATAGACAGGTCCCCTACAATGAGCAGTTCTTC. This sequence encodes CASSQDRQVPYNEQFF.